These 4 T cell receptor beta chains share one sample of origin, sequenced in a study of blood T cell repertoires in COVID-19. Sequencing used immunoSEQ multiplex PCR; TCRdb keeps in-frame clones, though not all of them. The sample lists some 400,000 clones, 75% to 90% seen once, with 0.95% to 1.2% in the top ten. The sample consisted of PBMCs or T cells enriched from blood (not recorded which). The origin of the receptors is a man younger than 45 who had recovered from COVID-19.

The chain employs TRBV28 and TRBJ2-3, with 8 bases that match TRBD1. With 6 bases clipped from V and 2 bases from J, the junction kept 7 bases outside the gene matches. This CDR3 has 15 residues. Germline values: CDR1 MDHEN, CDR2 SYDVKM. The CDR3 is CASRGRGQVTDTQYF. The CDR3 DNA reads TGTGCCAGCAGGGGGCGGGGACAGGTCACAGATACGCAGTATTTT. The whole variable domain, remainder taken from reference TRBV28 and TRBJ2-3, is DVKVTQSSRYLVKRTGEKVFLECVQDMDHENMFWYRQDPGLGLRLIYFSYDVKMKEKGDIPEGYSVSREKKERFSLILESASTNQTSMYLCASRGRGQVTDTQYFGPGTRLTVL.

The rearrangement links TRBV4-1 to TRBJ2-4, with 9 bases lining up with TRBD2. The CDR3 length is 18 residues. The ends lost 1 base at V and 3 bases at J; junction bases unmatched: 10. From germline, CDR1 is MGHRA and CDR2 YSYEKL. The CDR3, as DNA: TGCGCCAGCAGCCAAGTTAAGCTAGCGGGGATAAACAAAAACATTCAGTACTTC. This translates into CASSQVKLAGINKNIQYF.

The genes are TRBV10-3 and TRBJ2-2, with 8 bases lining up with TRBD1. There are 15 residues in the CDR3. CDR1 is ENHRY, CDR2 SYGVKD, per germline. V lost 4 bases to trimming and J lost 5 bases; unmatched junction nucleotides: 6. The CDR3 sequence is CAISARTGRTGELFF. The CDR3 coding sequence is TGTGCCATCAGTGCTCGGACAGGGAGGACCGGGGAGCTGTTTTTT.

The chain links TRBV2 to TRBJ1-6, with a tentative D call TRBD1 (6 bases). The CDR3 length is 14 residues. Germline V CDR1 and CDR2: SNHLY, FYNNEI. The V end lost 3 bases, the J end lost 9 bases, and 12 bases lay between the germline ends. The CDR3 DNA follows: TGTGCCAGCAGTGAGACAATAGGGGGTTCACCCCTCCACTTT. Translation gives CASSETIGGSPLHF.